Below are 10 T cell receptor beta chains sequenced from a single sample in a study of blood T cell repertoires in COVID-19. The table came from immunoSEQ multiplex PCR; TCRdb's copy has only in-frame clones and leaves some out. The data show 300,000 to 350,000 clones, nearly 90% seen once. The source material was PBMCs or T cells enriched from blood (not recorded which). These receptors were taken from a woman aged 18-29 years with acute COVID-19.

This chain uses TRBV11-3 with TRBJ1-5; D perhaps matches TRBD1 (6 bases). The CDR3 is 14 residues long. The V gene's germline CDR1 is SGHNT and CDR2 YENEEA. The germline V and J ends were trimmed by 1 base and 7 bases, with 11 bases remaining between them. The CDR3 bases are TGTGCCAGCAGCTTAGCAGGGGACGGGCAGCCCCAGCATTTT. As protein: CASSLAGDGQPQHF.

V is TRBV2 and J is TRBJ1-1, with 9 bases aligning to TRBD1. This CDR3 spans 13 amino acids. V gave up 4 bases and J gave up 8 bases; unmatched junction bases: 5. CDR1 is SNHLY, CDR2 FYNNEI, per germline. CDR3 in DNA: TGTGCCAGCAGTGGAAGACAGGGGGAGGAAGCTTTCTTT. It codes for CASSGRQGEEAFF.

The chain couples TRBV28 to TRBJ1-5, with 10 bases fitting TRBD1. Germline values: CDR1 MDHEN, CDR2 SYDVKM. The junction had 9 bases not matched to a gene; V was cut back by 10 bases and J by 6 bases. The CDR3 contains 14 residues. CDR3 residues: CATSPGTGVQPQHF. Here the CDR3 DNA reads TGTGCCACCTCCCCCGGGACAGGGGTTCAGCCCCAGCATTTT.

This chain joins TRBV14 and TRBJ2-3; 8 positions match TRBD2. J gave up 5 bases and V 2 bases, and 6 bases lay outside the gene matches. Germline values: CDR1 SGHDN, CDR2 FVKESK. CDR3 length: 15 amino acids. This CDR3 is CASSQSGRGLDTQYF. The CDR3 nucleotides are TGTGCCAGCAGCCAAAGCGGGAGAGGTCTAGATACGCAGTATTTT.

The CDR3 is CASSLNPSPRGSYGYTF. CDR3 in DNA: TGTGCCAGCAGCCTCAATCCGTCGCCCAGGGGCTCTTATGGCTACACCTTC. The chain is built from TRBV3-1 (or the pseudogene TRBV3-2) and TRBJ1-2; D perhaps matches TRBD1 (6 bases). V was trimmed by 4 bases and J by 5 bases, leaving 23 bases between them. The CDR3 loop spans 17 amino acids. Germline V gene lookup returns CDR1 LGHDT and CDR2 YNNKEL (reference sequence).

This clone was detected once. This chain connects TRBV11-2 to TRBJ2-4, with D maybe TRBD2 (5 bases). V was shortened by 8 bases and J by 2 bases, with 10 bases between the two germline ends. The length of the CDR3 is 13 residues. The germline V gene encodes CDR1 SGHAT and CDR2 FQNNGV. The CDR3 reads CASSGRTKNIQYF. Here the CDR3 DNA reads TGTGCCAGCTCGGGGAGAACCAAAAACATTCAGTACTTC.

The chain has TRBV18 and TRBJ1-3; D uncertain. The germline V gene encodes CDR1 KGHSH and CDR2 LQKENI. The V and J ends lost 6 bases and 0 bases respectively, with 9 bases between them. The CDR3 runs to 14 residues. CDR3 bases: TGTGCCAGCTCGGCCGGGTCCTCTGGAAACACCATATATTTT. It is translated as CASSAGSSGNTIYF.

A single count supports this clone. V and J are TRBV27 and TRBJ2-7, with D maybe TRBD2 (6 bases). The length of the CDR3 is 14 residues. Germline assignment: CDR1 MNHEY and CDR2 SMNVEV (reference sequence). V shed 6 bases and J shed 1 base, with 13 bases lying between them. CDR3 nucleotide sequence: TGTGCCAGCAGACAGGCCGGGGGTTCCTACGAGCAGTACTTC. This codes for CASRQAGGSYEQYF.

This clone was counted many times. The chain couples TRBV5-1 to TRBJ2-3, with D perhaps TRBD1 (5 bases). This CDR3 is 14 amino acids long. Germline V gene lookup returns CDR1 SGHRS and CDR2 YFSETQ. V lost 0 bases and J 2 bases, leaving 7 bases between the germline ends. This chain's CDR3 is CASSLGQHTDTQYF. The DNA of the CDR3 is TGCGCCAGCAGCTTGGGACAGCACACAGATACGCAGTATTTT.

This clone has just one count. The chain couples TRBV28 to TRBJ2-1, with 7 positions matching TRBD1. This CDR3 is built from 17 residues. Germline assignment: CDR1 MDHEN and CDR2 SYDVKM. Trimming cost V 4 bases and J 9 bases; bases outside gene matches: 18. The CDR3: CASSSPGTVGQIGEQFF. For the CDR3, the DNA is TGTGCCAGCAGTTCCCCTGGGACAGTGGGACAAATTGGTGAGCAGTTCTTC.